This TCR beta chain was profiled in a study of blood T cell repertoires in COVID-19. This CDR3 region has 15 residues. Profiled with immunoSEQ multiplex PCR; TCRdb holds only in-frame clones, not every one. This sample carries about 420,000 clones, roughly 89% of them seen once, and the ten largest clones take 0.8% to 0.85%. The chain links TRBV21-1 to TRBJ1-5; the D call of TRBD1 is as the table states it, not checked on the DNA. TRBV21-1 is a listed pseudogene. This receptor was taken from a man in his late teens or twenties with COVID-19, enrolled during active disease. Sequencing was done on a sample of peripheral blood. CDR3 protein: CASSKDSHSNQPQHF. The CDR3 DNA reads TGTGCCAGCAGCAAAGACAGCCATAGCAATCAGCCCCAGCATTTT.